This T cell receptor (beta chain) was sequenced during a study of naive and memory T cell subsets. This CDR3 is built from 18 residues. Germline CDR1 LNHNV, CDR2 YYDKDF (reference sequence). V gave up 1 base and J gave up 1 base, with 16 bases separating them. An equimolar mix of two oligonucleotides served as the beta constant-region primer for TRBC1 and TRBC2. MiXCR was run by TCRdb on the UMI-ligation and nested PCR reads, yielding one entry per CDR3 protein. The sample comprises more than 25,000 distinct CDR3 sequences, around 10% of which are singletons, and 17% rests with the top ten. Study-wide results and caveats: Expression changes during T cell differentiation may affect RNA-based TCR counts.

Alpha and beta libraries were amplified separately from the second PCR onward. This clonotype has a handful of counts. The antigen is undetermined. The sequencing input was effector memory CD4+ T cells from blood. Subset of the sample: effector memory, CD45RA- CD27-. V is TRBV15 and J is TRBJ2-2, with no clear D. This TCR derives from a human donor in good health. The DNA for the CDR3 is TGTGCCACCAGCAGAGTCGCAGTACGCACGAAGAACACCGGGGAGCTGTTTTTT. Residues: CATSRVAVRTKNTGELFF.